The 21 T cell receptor beta chains in this list originate from one sample, sequenced in a study of T-cell reconstitution after alpha-beta-depleted transplantation in children. As it was prepared, the TCRbeta library received unique molecular identifiers. TCRdb recomputed calls from the PCR reads with MiXCR, one row per CDR3 protein. Of 490,000 or so distinct CDR3 sequences in the sample, around 12% were seen once. The sample consisted of PBMCs from the stem cell graft donor, taken from the stem cell graft. These receptor sequences come from a human donor who donated a stem cell graft to a child with combined immunodeficiency.

This clonotype was counted a few times. The chain uses TRBV27 and TRBJ2-3; D unresolved. CDR3 size: 17 residues. Germline V gene sequence: CDR1 MNHEY, CDR2 SMNVEV (reference sequence). V dropped 0 bases and J dropped 1 base, with 14 bases sitting between them. Written as DNA, the CDR3 is TGTGCCAGCAGTTTATCAAACTGGGCGACTCGCACAGATACGCAGTATTTT. It is translated as CASSLSNWATRTDTQYF.

There are many counts of this clonotype. CDR3 nucleotides: TGTGCCAGTAGTAAGTGGGCCGGGAGCAATCAGCCCCAGCATTTT. This gives the protein CASSKWAGSNQPQHF. The genes are TRBV19 and TRBJ1-5; D gene uncertain. There are 15 residues in the CDR3. V lost 4 bases to trimming and J lost 1 base, with 11 bases between them. Per the germline V gene, CDR1 is LNHDA and CDR2 is SQIVND (reference sequence).

This clonotype has a handful of counts. V gene TRBV5-1 combines with J gene TRBJ1-3; D unclear. Germline CDR1 reads SGHRS; CDR2 reads YFSETQ. The CDR3 loop spans 15 amino acids. V lost 0 bases and J 0 bases, leaving 7 bases between the germline ends. The CDR3 sequence is CASSLGVLSGNTIYF. CDR3 coding DNA: TGCGCCAGCAGCTTGGGGGTTCTCTCTGGAAACACCATATATTTT.

This clonotype was seen a few times. The V and J genes are TRBV5-1 and TRBJ2-3; TRBD2 matches 10 bases. Germline CDR1 and CDR2: SGHRS and YFSETQ. The trim removed 0 bases at V and 3 bases at J, leaving 7 bases unmatched. This CDR3 region has 17 residues. The CDR3 protein is CASSLVPGLAPTDTQYF. The DNA of the CDR3 is TGCGCCAGCAGCTTGGTACCGGGACTAGCGCCGACAGATACGCAGTATTTT.

This clonotype came up many times. The V call is TRBV12-3 or TRBV12-4, the J call TRBJ1-6, with 10 positions matching TRBD1. V was pared by 6 bases and J by 10 bases, with 6 bases of the junction left unmatched. This CDR3 region has 14 residues. CDR3 protein: CASSSDRGQSPLHF. CDR3 DNA sequence: TGTGCCAGCAGCTCAGACAGGGGGCAATCACCCCTCCACTTT.

This clonotype was counted ten times or more. This rearrangement joins TRBV24-1 to TRBJ2-1; 11 bases align to TRBD1. The CDR3 contains 15 residues. V was pared by 9 bases and J by 8 bases, with 11 bases of the junction left unmatched. CDR1 and CDR2 (germline): KGHDR, SFDVKD. The CDR3, as DNA: TGTGCCACCGAGTCGAGGGACAGGGGGGCCGATGAGCAGTTCTTC. Translated, it gives CATESRDRGADEQFF.

The chain links TRBV4-1 to TRBJ2-1; D remains unclear. This CDR3 contains 15 residues. Deletions cut 4 bases from V and 4 bases from J, with 14 bases between. CDR1 is MGHRA and CDR2 is YSYEKL in the germline V gene. Here the CDR3 reads CASSPRIWQYNEQFF. As DNA, the CDR3 is TGCGCCAGCAGCCCCAGGATTTGGCAGTACAATGAGCAGTTCTTC.

This clonotype was detected many times. The V gene is TRBV10-3, the J gene TRBJ2-5; 10 bases match TRBD2. This CDR3 is 16 amino acids long. Per germline, CDR1 ENHRY and CDR2 SYGVKD. V was clipped by 2 bases and J by 3 bases; unmatched bases: 6. This CDR3 is CAISELWSGGEETQYF. CDR3 DNA sequence: TGTGCCATCAGTGAGCTTTGGAGCGGGGGGGAAGAGACCCAGTACTTC.

In this sample, this clonotype turned up many times. The chain links TRBV12-3 or TRBV12-4 to TRBJ1-4; 9 nucleotides match TRBD1. CDR3 length: 13 residues. Losses at the gene ends were 6 bases for V and 7 bases for J; bases not matched to a gene: 3. DNA of the CDR3: TGTGCCAGCAGGGGGACAGGGTTTGAAAAACTGTTTTTT. It translates to CASRGTGFEKLFF.

The chain combines TRBV7-8 with TRBJ2-2, with 8 nucleotides matching TRBD1. Losses at the gene ends were 2 bases for V and 5 bases for J; bases not matched to a gene: 10. Germline values: CDR1 SGHVS, CDR2 FQNEAQ. The CDR3 has 17 amino acids. CDR3 in amino acids: CASSLRGRGLGTGELFF. CDR3 nucleotide sequence: TGTGCCAGCAGCTTAAGGGGCAGGGGGCTCGGGACCGGGGAGCTGTTTTTT.

In regard to this clonotype: A much larger clone lies a single base off, so this may be a read error. The rearrangement joins TRBV12-3 or TRBV12-4 to TRBJ2-7, with 11 bases aligning to TRBD2. This CDR3 spans 15 amino acids. The CDR3 nucleotides are TGTACCAGCAGTTTCGGGCTAGCGGGAGGTTACGAGCAGTACTTC. Residues: CTSSFGLAGGYEQYF.

This clonotype occurred many times. The chain carries TRBV29-1 and TRBJ2-1, with 10 bases matching TRBD2. CDR1 is SQVTM and CDR2 is ANQGSEA in the germline V gene. The CDR3 runs 14 residues. The junction had 13 bases not matched to a gene; V was cut back by 7 bases and J by 10 bases. Here the CDR3 reads CSGRTSGGFGEQFF. CDR3 sequence (DNA): TGCAGCGGCAGGACTAGCGGAGGTTTTGGGGAGCAGTTCTTC.

This clonotype was picked up many times. This rearrangement joins TRBV9 to TRBJ2-7; TRBD1 might be the D (6 bases). Trimming cost V 0 bases and J 7 bases, with 11 bases left between them. Per germline, CDR1 SGDLS and CDR2 YYNGEE. The length of the CDR3 is 13 residues. CDR3 bases: TGTGCCAGCAGCGTAGAACAGGGTGGGGAGCAGTACTTC. It encodes CASSVEQGGEQYF. Variable domain in full (rest from reference TRBV9 and TRBJ2-7): DSGVTQTPKHLITATGQRVTLRCSPRSGDLSVYWYQQSLDQGLQFLIQYYNGEERAKGNILERFSAQQFPDLHSELNLSSLELGDSALYFCASSVEQGGEQYFGPGTRLTVT.

The chain links TRBV9 to TRBJ2-1; no clear D. The CDR3 totals 15 residues. V was clipped by 0 bases and J by 0 bases, with 7 bases between them. Germline V gene data show CDR1 as SGDLS and CDR2 as YYNGEE. CDR3 sequence: CASSVDWSSYNEQFF. CDR3 coding DNA: TGTGCCAGCAGCGTAGATTGGAGCTCCTACAATGAGCAGTTCTTC. Complete variable domain (other parts from reference TRBV9 and TRBJ2-1): DSGVTQTPKHLITATGQRVTLRCSPRSGDLSVYWYQQSLDQGLQFLIQYYNGEERAKGNILERFSAQQFPDLHSELNLSSLELGDSALYFCASSVDWSSYNEQFFGPGTRLTVL.

This clonotype has a handful of counts. The chain joins TRBV20-1 to TRBJ2-5; TRBD1 agrees at 8 bases. The trim removed 5 bases at V and 4 bases at J, leaving 3 bases unmatched. The CDR3 extends over 12 amino acids. CDR1 DFQATT and CDR2 SNEGSKA come from the germline V gene (reference sequence). The CDR3 DNA reads as TGCAGTGCTTCCAGGGGGCTAGAGACCCAGTACTTC. Translated, it gives CSASRGLETQYF.

This chain links TRBV5-1 with TRBJ1-4, with D possibly TRBD1 on 5 matching bases. The CDR3 covers 15 residues. Germline CDR1 SGHRS, CDR2 YFSETQ. Trimming took off 7 bases at V and 6 bases at J, with 19 bases between the two ends. CDR3 DNA sequence: TGCGCCAGCCACGATGACAGCCGCGGGGATGAAAAACTGTTTTTT. As protein: CASHDDSRGDEKLFF.

This clonotype was seen repeatedly, ten times or more. The chain is built from TRBV12-3 or TRBV12-4 and TRBJ2-1; D possibly corresponds to TRBD2 (6 bases). V lost 2 bases and J lost 6, with 14 bases in between. CDR3 size: 15 residues. The CDR3 spells CASSLFAGSANEQFF. The CDR3, as DNA: TGTGCCAGCAGTTTATTTGCGGGATCTGCCAATGAGCAGTTCTTC.

This clonotype was counted at least ten times. The genes are TRBV5-1 and TRBJ1-2; no reliable D call. Germline V CDR1 and CDR2: SGHRS, YFSETQ. Trimming removed 3 bases from V and 2 bases from J, with 11 bases in between. The CDR3 sequence is 14 residues long. DNA of the CDR3: TGCGCCAGCAGCTCCGGACGGATGAACTATGGCTACACCTTC. It specifies CASSSGRMNYGYTF.

The gene calls are TRBV20-1 and TRBJ1-2; possibly TRBD1 for D (5 bases). This CDR3 is 14 amino acids long. CDR1 and CDR2 (germline): DFQATT, SNEGSKA (reference sequence). Trimming removed 1 base from V and 1 base from J, with 10 bases in between. This CDR3 is CSARVGGFNYGYTF. The CDR3 DNA is TGCAGTGCTAGAGTCGGGGGTTTTAACTATGGCTACACCTTC.

The V gene is TRBV2, the J gene TRBJ2-3; D is undetermined. The germline V gene encodes CDR1 SNHLY and CDR2 FYNNEI. The CDR3 has 14 residues. The V end was cut by 2 bases, the J end by 6 bases, with 12 bases between. The CDR3 region is CASSETPNGDTQYF. CDR3 sequence (DNA): TGTGCCAGCAGTGAAACGCCGAACGGGGATACGCAGTATTTT.

This clonotype turned up a few times. The chain has TRBV9 and TRBJ2-5; perhaps D is TRBD1 or TRBD2 (7 bases each). The V end lost 3 bases, the J end lost 5 bases, and 14 bases lay between the germline ends. The length of the CDR3 is 14 residues. CDR1 is SGDLS, CDR2 YYNGEE, per germline. CDR3 residues: CASSGGGGRETQYF. The CDR3, as DNA: TGTGCCAGCAGCGGGGGAGGGGGCCGCGAGACCCAGTACTTC.